A selection of T cell receptor beta chains follows, all from one sample in a study of metastatic and nonmetastatic thyroid tumors. TCRdb reanalyzed the PCR reads via MiXCR. The sample holds 15,000 to 20,000 clones; 15% to 19% are singletons and the top ten take 15% to 20%. The sample taken for sequencing was blood. The receptors originated from a female donor with papillary thyroid cancer or a benign thyroid nodule (not recorded which). Some clones in this sample may be carry-over from other donors' samples. Each CDR3 is given with its conserved first and last residue. A D gene is named only where the DNA matches it firmly. Size is omitted from some rows. Given values are once, few, many or a class for expanded clones.

D gene: NA; J gene: TRBJ2-5; clone size: NA; V gene: TRBV5-1; CDR3 protein: CASSGRGQGDTQYF; CDR3 DNA: TGCGCCAGCAGCGGGAGGGGGCAGGGAGATACCCAGTACTTC
D gene: NA; J gene: TRBJ1-1; clone size: medium-sized; V gene: TRBV6-1; CDR3 protein: CASSVFTEAFF; CDR3 DNA: TGTGCCAGCAGTGTTTTCACTGAAGCTTTCTTT
D gene: NA; J gene: TRBJ2-7; clone size: medium-sized; V gene: TRBV6-1; CDR3 protein: CASSYLGQSYEQYF; CDR3 DNA: TGTGCCAGCAGTTATTTGGGACAATCCTACGAGCAGTACTTC
D gene: NA; J gene: TRBJ2-1; clone size: few; V gene: TRBV6-1; CDR3 protein: CASRLNGDTEDEQFF; CDR3 DNA: TGTGCCAGCAGATTAAACGGGGACACTGAAGATGAGCAGTTCTTC
D gene: NA; J gene: TRBJ2-7; clone size: once; V gene: TRBV5-1; CDR3 protein: CASSLDCTGSYEQYF; CDR3 DNA: TGCGCCAGCAGCTTGGATTGTACAGGATCCTACGAGCAGTACTTC
D gene: NA; J gene: TRBJ1-1; clone size: many; V gene: TRBV29-1; CDR3 protein: CSVEGVSGSMNTEAFF; CDR3 DNA: TGCAGCGTTGAAGGGGTTTCGGGGTCCATGAACACTGAAGCTTTCTTT
D gene: TRBD2; J gene: TRBJ2-2; clone size: NA; V gene: TRBV6-2/TRBV6-3; CDR3 protein: CASSTRLAENTEELFF; CDR3 DNA: TGTGCCAGCAGTACGCGTCTAGCGGAGAACACCGAGGAGCTGTTTTTT
D gene: NA; J gene: TRBJ2-1; clone size: NA; V gene: TRBV6-1; CDR3 protein: CASSAWGGASYGQFF; CDR3 DNA: TGTGCCAGCAGTGCGTGGGGGGGGGCAAGCTATGGGCAGTTCTTC
D gene: NA; J gene: TRBJ2-3; clone size: many; V gene: TRBV5-1; CDR3 protein: CASSLLQGTDTQYF; CDR3 DNA: TGCGCCAGCAGCTTACTGCAGGGAACAGATACGCAGTATTTT
D gene: TRBD1; J gene: TRBJ1-2; clone size: NA; V gene: TRBV7-3; CDR3 protein: CASSPTGAPSYGYTF; CDR3 DNA: TGTGCCAGCAGCCCAACAGGGGCTCCTTCGTATGGCTACACCTTC
D gene: NA; J gene: TRBJ1-1; clone size: many; V gene: TRBV28; CDR3 protein: CASTLGGALNTEAFF; CDR3 DNA: TGTGCCAGCACCCTAGGAGGGGCTTTGAACACTGAAGCTTTCTTT